This TCR beta chain was profiled in a study of blood T cell repertoires in COVID-19 (dated by TCRdb to 2020 to 2021). About the study as a whole: Samples covering the acute and convalescent phases of COVID-19 were provided by collaborators in the United States, Italy and Spain. The repertoires were made available in a free public database intended to serve as a resource for research on the immune response to SARS-CoV-2. A de-identified subject ID, COVID-19 status, age in years and sex were almost always included in the sample metadata. The samples were drawn from the first 160 participants of the ongoing ImmuneRACE study and from more than 1,000 subjects provided by 6 global collaborators. Where available, HLA class I and class II types were obtained from metadata supplied by the sample provider rather than from assay-based typing. Deeply sampled blood TCRbeta repertoires from subjects exposed to, actively infected with, or recovered from COVID-19 were included in the dataset. The material from the prospective study consisted of cDNA or gDNA derived from T cells, B-cell-depleted T cells, or PBMCs.

The collaborating institutions used their own protocols to collect whole blood in K2EDTA tubes. For TCRbeta analysis, collaborator samples were shipped as frozen whole blood, as isolated PBMCs, or as DNA extracted from either sample type. Of note for this clone: The antigen it binds to is not known. No per-base quality is available; no much larger clone lies one base away.

Trimming costs V 10 bases and J 2 bases, and their ends lie 12 bases apart. From its cysteine to its phenylalanine, the CDR3 spans 13 amino acids. Just the 39-base CDR3 DNA is kept, in frame starting at base 1. From the germline V gene, CDR1 is MNHEY and CDR2 is SVGAGI. Findings and caveats that apply to the study as a whole: The amount of clinical and demographic metadata varied by source and participant and was provided uncurated.

The immunoSEQ Assay, a bias-controlled multiplex PCR, was used to amplify TCRbeta CDR3 regions from genomic DNA. As for the original processing: Nucleated cell counts per sample were estimated from amplification of reference gene primers within the assay. To quantify the absolute abundance of each unique TCRbeta CDR3 rearrangement, sequence reads were collapsed and filtered. For each sample, productive Simpson clonality was calculated by taking the square root of Simpson's diversity index across productive rearrangements. In its TCRdb copy, this immuneACCESS table keeps in-frame sequences only and misses some clones. Where compared with another copy, unresolved V genes explain less than half of these, and the others have no known cause. V and J calls plus clone size are reproduced from that table; the DNA served to infer D and trimming. This sample lists under 200,000 clones; around 80% were detected once. The biggest ten clones account for 6.5% of the sample.

This sequence was found in a man in his 70s with active or convalescent COVID-19. The sequence joins TRBV6-5 to TRBJ1-3; the D segment cannot be called with confidence. Material: peripheral blood. The CDR3 protein sequence reads: CATLNGAGNTIYF. The nucleotides are TGTGCCACCCTCAACGGAGCTGGAAACACCATATATTTT.